A selection of T cell receptor beta chains follows, all from one sample in a study of blood T cell repertoires in COVID-19. The protocol was immunoSEQ multiplex PCR, while the TCRdb copy is restricted to in-frame clones and leaves out a portion. This sample carries roughly 250,000 clones, about 80% of them seen once, and the ten largest clones take just under 7.5%. The specimen sequenced was peripheral blood. Source of these receptors: a woman aged 45-59 years with acute or convalescent COVID-19. Both conserved end residues are part of each CDR3. Each record gives: clone size, V gene, J gene, D gene, CDR3 DNA, CDR3 protein. A D gene is named only where the DNA matches it firmly. Only some rows state a clone size, as once, few, many or a class for expanded clones.

size: NA; V: TRBV7-2; J: TRBJ2-3; D: TRBD2; DNA: TGTGCCAGCAGCTGGCTAGCGGGGAGCGCAGCTACGCAGTATTTT; CDR3: CASSWLAGSAATQYF
size: NA; V: TRBV28; J: TRBJ1-1; D: NA; DNA: TGTGCCAGCAGTTTATTGCAGGGGCAGAACACTGAAGCTTTCTTT; CDR3: CASSLLQGQNTEAFF
size: few; V: TRBV19; J: TRBJ1-6; D: NA; DNA: TGTGCCAGTAGTAACAGGTTACTCCTGAAGGGGCCTTCACCCCTCCACTTT; CDR3: CASSNRLLLKGPSPLHF
size: few; V: TRBV6-6; J: TRBJ2-7; D: TRBD1; DNA: TGTGCCAGCAGAGGTAGGACAGGGGGCGGCGTCTACGAGCAGTACTTC; CDR3: CASRGRTGGGVYEQYF
size: few; V: TRBV5-1; J: TRBJ2-1; D: TRBD2; DNA: TGCGCCAGCAGCGACGGGACTAGCGGGGGCCCCTACAATGAGCAGTTCTTC; CDR3: CASSDGTSGGPYNEQFF
size: NA; V: TRBV5-6; J: TRBJ2-7; D: TRBD1; DNA: TGTGCCAGCAGCTGGGGGACAGGAACGGTACAGTACTTC; CDR3: CASSWGTGTVQYF
size: NA; V: TRBV21-1; J: TRBJ1-5; D: NA; DNA: TGTGCCAGCAGGGCGCTGGGCAGGGCGGGAAGTCAGCCCCAGCATTTT; CDR3: CASRALGRAGSQPQHF
size: NA; V: TRBV30; J: TRBJ1-1; D: NA; DNA: TGTGCCTGGCAAACCGGGACACCGAACACTGAAGCTTTCTTT; CDR3: CAWQTGTPNTEAFF
size: once; V: TRBV7-3; J: TRBJ2-3; D: NA; DNA: TGTGCCAGCAGGACGAGCTGGGCAGGGCTGACAGATACGCAGTATTTT; CDR3: CASRTSWAGLTDTQYF
size: NA; V: TRBV9; J: TRBJ2-7; D: NA; DNA: TGTGCCAGCAGCGCCCAGAGTCCGACAGTGGGAAACGAGCAGTACTTC; CDR3: CASSAQSPTVGNEQYF
size: once; V: TRBV20-1; J: TRBJ1-1; D: NA; DNA: TGCAGTGTAAGCGGGGACACTGAAGCTTTCTTT; CDR3: CSVSGDTEAFF
size: NA; V: TRBV5-4; J: TRBJ1-1; D: NA; DNA: TGTGACAGCAGCTTAAGCGAGGGGGAATCCGTTTGGAACACTGAAGCTTTCTTT; CDR3: CDSSLSEGESVWNTEAFF
size: NA; V: TRBV7-8; J: TRBJ1-2; D: NA; DNA: TGTGCCAGCAGCTTTTCAGGGGTTGACTATGGCTACACCTTC; CDR3: CASSFSGVDYGYTF
size: NA; V: TRBV11-1; J: TRBJ1-1; D: NA; DNA: TGTGCCAGCAGCCGAAGAGGCGGACAGACGAACACTGAAGCTTTCTTT; CDR3: CASSRRGGQTNTEAFF
size: once; V: TRBV28; J: TRBJ2-7; D: NA; DNA: TGTGCCAGCAGTTTCCCGCCGACAGGGACTTACGAGCAGTACTTC; CDR3: CASSFPPTGTYEQYF
size: once; V: TRBV7-8; J: TRBJ1-5; D: NA; DNA: TGTGCCAGCAGCCCACGCGGCGGAAACAATCAGCCCCAGCATTTT; CDR3: CASSPRGGNNQPQHF
size: few; V: TRBV19; J: TRBJ1-6; D: TRBD1; DNA: TGTGCCAGTAGGGGGGACAGATATTCACCCCTCCACTTT; CDR3: CASRGDRYSPLHF
size: once; V: TRBV10-3; J: TRBJ1-6; D: NA; DNA: TGTGCCATCAGTGAGAGAGGGGGTAGGTCACCCCTCCACTTT; CDR3: CAISERGGRSPLHF
size: NA; V: TRBV19; J: TRBJ1-5; D: TRBD1; DNA: TGTGCCAGTTGGGGCGGACAGGGGGCGGATATAGGCAATCAGCCCCAGCATTTT; CDR3: CASWGGQGADIGNQPQHF
size: NA; V: TRBV6-5; J: TRBJ2-7; D: TRBD2; DNA: TGTGCCAGCAGAAGGGAGGGACTAAACGAGCAGTACTTC; CDR3: CASRREGLNEQYF
size: NA; V: TRBV2; J: TRBJ1-1; D: NA; DNA: TGTGCCAGCAGACAGTCACCTTTGAACACTGAAGCTTTCTTT; CDR3: CASRQSPLNTEAFF
size: NA; V: TRBV28; J: TRBJ2-1; D: TRBD2; DNA: TGTGCCAGCAGTTTAAACGGACTAGCGGGTGGTGAGCAGTTCTTC; CDR3: CASSLNGLAGGEQFF
size: few; V: TRBV6-5; J: TRBJ1-6; D: TRBD1; DNA: TGTGCCAGCAGGGGGACAGGGGCTAATTCACCCCTCCACTTT; CDR3: CASRGTGANSPLHF
size: NA; V: TRBV7-9; J: TRBJ1-6; D: NA; DNA: TGTGCCAGCAGCTTGCAGGGGACTTCACCCCTCCACTTT; CDR3: CASSLQGTSPLHF
size: NA; V: TRBV7-9; J: TRBJ2-4; D: TRBD1; DNA: TGTGCCAGCAGCTTAGGGGACAGGATGTTAAAAAACATTCAGTACTTC; CDR3: CASSLGDRMLKNIQYF
size: NA; V: TRBV4-2; J: TRBJ1-6; D: NA; DNA: TGTGCCAGCAGCCACGGGGTCTCGAATTCACCCCTCCACTTT; CDR3: CASSHGVSNSPLHF
size: NA; V: TRBV4-1; J: TRBJ1-1; D: NA; DNA: TGCGCCAGCAGCCAAGCTGCAGGACAAGGTGAAGCTTTCTTT; CDR3: CASSQAAGQGEAFF
size: NA; V: TRBV2; J: TRBJ2-3; D: TRBD1; DNA: TGTGCCAGCAGTGGAGACGGGACAGGGACAGATACGCAGTATTTT; CDR3: CASSGDGTGTDTQYF
size: NA; V: TRBV9; J: TRBJ2-3; D: TRBD1; DNA: TGTGCCAGCAGCGCCTCGGGACAGGGAAGCACAGATACGCAGTATTTT; CDR3: CASSASGQGSTDTQYF
size: NA; V: TRBV24-1; J: TRBJ2-3; D: TRBD2; DNA: TGTGCCACCAGTGATTTGAGTAGCGGGGGCCGCACAGATACGCAGTATTTT; CDR3: CATSDLSSGGRTDTQYF
size: NA; V: TRBV27; J: TRBJ2-7; D: NA; DNA: TGTGCCAGCAGTACTCCAGACAGGAGACTTTACGAGCAGTACTTC; CDR3: CASSTPDRRLYEQYF
size: NA; V: TRBV6-2/TRBV6-3; J: TRBJ2-3; D: TRBD1; DNA: TGTGCCAGCAGCCCACCGGGACAGTTCATGCGTACGCAGTATTTT; CDR3: CASSPPGQFMRTQYF
size: NA; V: TRBV28; J: TRBJ2-7; D: TRBD1; DNA: TGTGCCAGCTGGGACAGGGGGCGCGGGGGCGAGCAGTACTTC; CDR3: CASWDRGRGGEQYF
size: NA; V: TRBV7-6; J: TRBJ1-6; D: NA; DNA: TGTGCCAGCAGCTTATCACCGGGAGGGGGAAATTCACCCCTCCACTTT; CDR3: CASSLSPGGGNSPLHF
size: NA; V: TRBV11-3; J: TRBJ1-6; D: NA; DNA: TGTGCCAGCAGCAAGGCAGGGGATTCACCCCTCCACTTT; CDR3: CASSKAGDSPLHF
size: NA; V: TRBV5-1; J: TRBJ2-7; D: TRBD2; DNA: TGCGCCAGCAGCTTTACTAGCGGGTCCACCTACGAGCAGTACTTC; CDR3: CASSFTSGSTYEQYF
size: NA; V: TRBV30; J: TRBJ2-5; D: TRBD2; DNA: TGTGCCCGGTATACACCGGGACTACAAGAGACCCAGTACTTC; CDR3: CARYTPGLQETQYF
size: NA; V: TRBV19; J: TRBJ1-5; D: NA; DNA: TGTGCCAGTAGTATAAGACAGGACGGTAATCAGCCCCAGCATTTT; CDR3: CASSIRQDGNQPQHF
size: NA; V: TRBV5-1; J: TRBJ2-7; D: TRBD1; DNA: TGCGCCAGCAGTATTGACAGGGTCAGCTACGAGCAGTACTTC; CDR3: CASSIDRVSYEQYF
size: NA; V: TRBV30; J: TRBJ2-1; D: NA; DNA: TGTGCCTGGACTGGTACGGGTGAGCAGTTCTTC; CDR3: CAWTGTGEQFF
size: once; V: TRBV19; J: TRBJ1-5; D: NA; DNA: TGTGCCAGTAGTGGGCAGGGTTTAAGCAATCAGCCCCAGCATTTT; CDR3: CASSGQGLSNQPQHF
size: once; V: TRBV28; J: TRBJ1-4; D: NA; DNA: TGTGCCAGCACCCAGGGCCCAAGGGGTAATGAAAAACTGTTTTTT; CDR3: CASTQGPRGNEKLFF
size: NA; V: TRBV7-9; J: TRBJ2-1; D: TRBD1; DNA: TGTGCCAGCAGCTTAGGTCCGACAGGGGGTGAGCAGTTCTTC; CDR3: CASSLGPTGGEQFF
size: NA; V: TRBV5-6; J: TRBJ1-2; D: NA; DNA: TGTGCCAGCAGCGATACAGGATCCTCCTATGGCTACACCTTC; CDR3: CASSDTGSSYGYTF
size: NA; V: TRBV15; J: TRBJ1-1; D: TRBD1; DNA: TGTGCCACCAGCAGCCCCATGACAGGGGGAAGCACTGAAGCTTTCTTT; CDR3: CATSSPMTGGSTEAFF
size: NA; V: TRBV5-1; J: TRBJ1-1; D: NA; DNA: TGCGCCAGCAGCTTAGACACGAACACTGAAGCTTTCTTT; CDR3: CASSLDTNTEAFF
size: few; V: TRBV7-2; J: TRBJ1-2; D: TRBD1; DNA: TGTGCCAGCAGCACGACAGGGGACTATGGCTACACCTTC; CDR3: CASSTTGDYGYTF
size: few; V: TRBV30; J: TRBJ2-5; D: TRBD2; DNA: TGTGCCTGGAGTAAAGGACTAGCGGGAATGATCGAGACCCAGTACTTC; CDR3: CAWSKGLAGMIETQYF
size: few; V: TRBV7-2; J: TRBJ1-2; D: NA; DNA: TGTGCCAGCAGCTTAGTGCAGGCTAACTATGGCTACACCTTC; CDR3: CASSLVQANYGYTF
size: NA; V: TRBV28; J: TRBJ1-5; D: NA; DNA: TGTGCCAGCAGTTTTCAGTCGCGGCAGCCCCAGCATTTT; CDR3: CASSFQSRQPQHF
size: NA; V: TRBV1; J: TRBJ1-6; D: NA; DNA: TGCACCAGCAGAATAGGGACAGGGCCTTGGGATTCACCCCTCCACTTT; CDR3: CTSRIGTGPWDSPLHF
size: NA; V: TRBV27; J: TRBJ2-7; D: TRBD1; DNA: TGTGCCAGCAGTTTAGGGCCCGGGACAGGGACCCAAACCTACGAGCAGTACTTC; CDR3: CASSLGPGTGTQTYEQYF
size: NA; V: TRBV7-2; J: TRBJ1-2; D: NA; DNA: TGTGCCAGCAGCGACCGTTCTGGCGGGACCTATGGCTACACCTTC; CDR3: CASSDRSGGTYGYTF
size: NA; V: TRBV5-1; J: TRBJ2-1; D: NA; DNA: TGCGCCAGCAGCTTGGGTCAGGGCGTGTACAATGAGCAGTTCTTC; CDR3: CASSLGQGVYNEQFF
size: NA; V: TRBV9; J: TRBJ2-3; D: NA; DNA: TGTGCCAGCAGCCCAGCTCGGGGCACAGATACGCAGTATTTT; CDR3: CASSPARGTDTQYF
size: few; V: TRBV28; J: TRBJ2-7; D: NA; DNA: TGTGCCAGCAGTACCACAGGCCACGAGCAGTACTTC; CDR3: CASSTTGHEQYF
size: NA; V: TRBV5-1; J: TRBJ2-1; D: TRBD2; DNA: TGCGCCAGCAGCTTGGCACTAGCGGGAGGGAATGAGCAGTTCTTC; CDR3: CASSLALAGGNEQFF
size: NA; V: TRBV15; J: TRBJ2-7; D: NA; DNA: TGTGCCACCAGCAGCACGGGTATCAATTACGAGCAGTACTTC; CDR3: CATSSTGINYEQYF
size: few; V: TRBV28; J: TRBJ1-2; D: NA; DNA: TGTGCCAGCAGTTTCCAACTCTTATCCCATGGCTACACCTTC; CDR3: CASSFQLLSHGYTF